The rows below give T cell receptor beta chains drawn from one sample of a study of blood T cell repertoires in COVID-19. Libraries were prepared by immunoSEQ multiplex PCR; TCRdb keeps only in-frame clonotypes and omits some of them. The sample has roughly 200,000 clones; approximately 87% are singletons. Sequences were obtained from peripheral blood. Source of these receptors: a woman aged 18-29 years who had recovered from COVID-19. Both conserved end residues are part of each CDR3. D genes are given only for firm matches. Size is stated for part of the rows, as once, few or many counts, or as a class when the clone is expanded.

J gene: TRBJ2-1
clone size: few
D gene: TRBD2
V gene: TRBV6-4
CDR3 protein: CASSARGEYNEQFF
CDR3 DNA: TGTGCCAGCAGTGCGCGGGGGGAATACAATGAGCAGTTCTTC

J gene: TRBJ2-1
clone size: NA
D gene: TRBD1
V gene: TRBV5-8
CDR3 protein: CASRRGTGGFGEQFF
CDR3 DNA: TGTGCCAGCAGAAGAGGGACAGGGGGCTTCGGTGAGCAGTTCTTC

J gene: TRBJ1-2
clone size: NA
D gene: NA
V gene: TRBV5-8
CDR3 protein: CASSRYKEGSYGYTF
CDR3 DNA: TGTGCCAGCAGCCGGTATAAAGAGGGAAGCTATGGCTACACCTTC

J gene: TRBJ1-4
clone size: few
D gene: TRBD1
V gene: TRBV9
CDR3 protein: CASSAGQGASTNEKLFF
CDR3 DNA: TGTGCCAGCAGCGCGGGACAGGGGGCTTCAACTAATGAAAAACTGTTTTTT

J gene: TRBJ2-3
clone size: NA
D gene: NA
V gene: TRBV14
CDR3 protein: CASSQVGQGTDTQYF
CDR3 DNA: TGTGCCAGCAGCCAAGTGGGGCAAGGCACAGATACGCAGTATTTT

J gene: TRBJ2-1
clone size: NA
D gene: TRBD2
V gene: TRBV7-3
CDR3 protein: CASSTSGGKEDEQFF
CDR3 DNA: TGTGCCAGCAGCACAAGCGGGGGGAAGGAGGATGAGCAGTTCTTC

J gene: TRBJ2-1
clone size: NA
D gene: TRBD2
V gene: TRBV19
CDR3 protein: CASRRRGGYNEQFF
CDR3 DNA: TGTGCCAGCAGGCGGCGGGGGGGATACAATGAGCAGTTCTTC

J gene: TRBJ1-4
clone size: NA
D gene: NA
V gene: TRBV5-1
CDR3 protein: CASSLGRQTNEKLFF
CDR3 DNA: TGCGCCAGCAGCTTGGGTAGACAGACGAATGAAAAACTGTTTTTT

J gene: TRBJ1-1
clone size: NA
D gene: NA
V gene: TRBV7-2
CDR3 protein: CASSLAEKTEAFF
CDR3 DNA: TGTGCCAGCAGCTTAGCGGAGAAAACTGAAGCTTTCTTT

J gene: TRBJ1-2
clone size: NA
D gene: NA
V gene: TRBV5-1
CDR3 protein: CASSLQEGYGYTF
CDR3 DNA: TGCGCCAGCAGCCTACAGGAGGGATATGGCTACACCTTC

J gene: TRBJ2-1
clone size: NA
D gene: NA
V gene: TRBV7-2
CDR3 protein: CASSFSRYEQFF
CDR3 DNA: TGTGCCAGCAGCTTCTCTCGGTATGAGCAGTTCTTC

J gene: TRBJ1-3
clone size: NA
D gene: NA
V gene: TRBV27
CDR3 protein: CASSSGATDSGNTIYF
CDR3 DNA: TGTGCCAGCAGTTCAGGGGCGACAGACTCTGGAAACACCATATATTTT

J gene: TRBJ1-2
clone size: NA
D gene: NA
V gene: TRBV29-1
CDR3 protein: CSVAAGQDGYTF
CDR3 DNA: TGCAGCGTTGCCGCAGGGCAGGATGGCTACACCTTC

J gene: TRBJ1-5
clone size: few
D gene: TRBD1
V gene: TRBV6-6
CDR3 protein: CASTPTGLGQPQHF
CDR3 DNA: TGTGCCAGCACCCCGACAGGGCTCGGACAGCCCCAGCATTTT

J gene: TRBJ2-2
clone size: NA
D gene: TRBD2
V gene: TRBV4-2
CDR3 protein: CASSQDRSGSGGELFF
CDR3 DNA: TGTGCCAGCAGCCAAGATAGGAGCGGGAGTGGCGGGGAGCTGTTTTTT

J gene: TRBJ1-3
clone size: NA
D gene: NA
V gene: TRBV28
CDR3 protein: CASSSFYGNTIYF
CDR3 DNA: TGTGCCAGCAGTTCGTTTTATGGAAACACCATATATTTT

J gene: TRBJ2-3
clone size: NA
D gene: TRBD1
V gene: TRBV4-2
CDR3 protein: CASSHRRTGGTDTQYF
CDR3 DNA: TGTGCCAGCAGCCATCGAAGGACAGGGGGAACAGATACGCAGTATTTT

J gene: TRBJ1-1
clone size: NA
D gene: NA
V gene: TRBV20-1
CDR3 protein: CSARRNTEAFF
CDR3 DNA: TGCAGTGCTAGGCGAAACACTGAAGCTTTCTTT

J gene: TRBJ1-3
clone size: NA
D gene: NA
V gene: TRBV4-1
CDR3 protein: CASSQVQGSGNTIYF
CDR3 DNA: TGCGCCAGCAGCCAAGTTCAGGGCTCTGGAAACACCATATATTTT

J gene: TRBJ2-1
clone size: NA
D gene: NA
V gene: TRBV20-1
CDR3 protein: CSAGRGGEQFF
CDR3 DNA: TGCAGTGCCGGTAGAGGGGGTGAGCAGTTCTTC

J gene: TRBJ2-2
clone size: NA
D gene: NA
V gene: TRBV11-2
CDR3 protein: CASSFSSNTGELFF
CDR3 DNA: TGTGCCAGCAGCTTTTCGTCGAACACCGGGGAGCTGTTTTTT